This TCR beta chain was profiled in a study of CD8+ T cells in alopecia areata. Noted treatment: oral pan-JAK inhibitor, 5-10 mg twice daily. A word on this clone: The antigen remains undetermined.

Points from the study as a whole: Greater clonality was observed in lesional scalp samples, especially alopecia totalis/universalis, versus normal scalp. Scalp specimens additionally yield sequences from normal skin's resident alphabeta T cells.

Extracted RNA was reverse transcribed, and the resulting cDNA served as sequencing template. Profiled with immunoSEQ multiplex PCR; TCRdb holds only in-frame clones, not every one. The sample holds hundreds of thousands of clones, over 60% seen once. Germline assignment: CDR1 SQVTM and CDR2 ANQGSEA. There are 13 residues in the CDR3. This clonotype was sampled from a human donor with alopecia areata. This chain links TRBV29-1 with TRBJ2-1; a possible D gene is TRBD1 (5 bases). Sequences were derived from CD4+ T cells sorted from blood, sampled around week 42, from a patient treated with tofacitinib. The CDR3 nucleotides read TGCAGTACCGACAGCGTAACCTACAATGAGCAGTTCTTC. Amino acids: CSTDSVTYNEQFF.